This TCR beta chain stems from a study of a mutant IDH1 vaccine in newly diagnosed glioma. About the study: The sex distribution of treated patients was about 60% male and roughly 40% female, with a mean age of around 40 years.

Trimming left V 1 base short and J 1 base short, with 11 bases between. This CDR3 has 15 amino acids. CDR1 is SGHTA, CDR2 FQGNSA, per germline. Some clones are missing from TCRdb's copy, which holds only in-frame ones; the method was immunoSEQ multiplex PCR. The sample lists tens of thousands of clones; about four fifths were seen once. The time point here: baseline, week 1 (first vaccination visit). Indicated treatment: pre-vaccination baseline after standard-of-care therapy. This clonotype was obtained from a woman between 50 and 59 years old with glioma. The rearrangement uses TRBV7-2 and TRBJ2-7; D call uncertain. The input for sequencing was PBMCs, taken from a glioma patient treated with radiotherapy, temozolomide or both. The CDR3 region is CASSLEVSLSYEQYF. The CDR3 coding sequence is TGTGCCAGCAGCTTAGAGGTCAGCCTTTCCTACGAGCAGTACTTC.